One sample yielded the 11 T cell receptor beta chains listed below, sequenced in a study of technical replicates of blood from a few donors. The data were produced by immunoSEQ multiplex PCR, yet TCRdb's version contains in-frame clones alone and is incomplete. The sample has about 53,000 clones, roughly 84% seen once. Source material: PBMCs. These receptors were taken from a human donor in good health. Some clones in this sample may be carry-over from other donors' samples.

This clone was seen a handful of times. As DNA, the CDR3 is TGTGCCAGCAAAGGCGAGGGAGGCGCCGGGGAGCTGTTTTTT. As protein: CASKGEGGAGELFF. This chain links TRBV7-9 with TRBJ2-2; tentatively, D is TRBD2 (6 bases). The CDR3 loop spans 14 amino acids. Germline V CDR1 and CDR2: SEHNR, FQNEAQ (reference sequence). Trimming removed 7 bases from V and 6 bases from J, with 15 bases in between.

The chain recombines TRBV29-1 with TRBJ2-7; maybe TRBD2 (5 bases). V lost 6 bases and J 2 bases, leaving 14 bases between the germline ends. The germline CDR1 and CDR2 sequences are SQVTM and ANQGSEA. CDR3 length: 13 amino acids. The DNA of the CDR3 is TGCAGCGTCGTTTCGGGGTCTACCTACGAGCAGTACTTC. Its translation: CSVVSGSTYEQYF.

CDR3 DNA: TGTGCCAGCAGTGAATGGCAGGGGGCGGATACGCAGTATTTT. It specifies CASSEWQGADTQYF. The chain combines TRBV2 with TRBJ2-3; 8 positions agree with TRBD1. CDR3 length: 14 amino acids. Germline CDR1 and CDR2: SNHLY and FYNNEI. V shed 2 bases, J shed 6 bases, and the junction held 4 bases outside the gene matches.

The chain recombines TRBV19 with TRBJ1-5; D ambiguous. CDR3 length: 14 amino acids. V was pared by 9 bases and J by 0 bases, with 12 bases between. Germline V lookup: CDR1 LNHDA, CDR2 SQIVND (reference sequence). DNA for the CDR3: TGTGCCAGCGGGGTCCCTTATAGCAATCAGCCCCAGCATTTT. Its translation: CASGVPYSNQPQHF.

The V gene is TRBV5-6, the J gene TRBJ2-2; TRBD1 matches at 10 bases. CDR1 is SGHDT and CDR2 is YYEEEE in the germline V gene. Trimming at V came to 1 base and at J to 4 bases, leaving 1 base not matched to a gene. The CDR3 length is 15 residues. CDR3 coding DNA: TGTGCCAGCAGCTTGTGGGACAGGGGCACCGGGGAGCTGTTTTTT. It translates to CASSLWDRGTGELFF.

The CDR3 region is CASGPPVGAFF. CDR3 nucleotides: TGTGCTAGTGGTCCCCCGGTTGGAGCTTTCTTT. The chain carries TRBV12-5 and TRBJ1-1; D unresolved. This CDR3 region has 11 residues. Germline V gives CDR1 LGHNT, CDR2 FRNRAP. V was trimmed by 5 bases and J by 10 bases, leaving 11 bases between them.

This clone was recorded a few times. The DNA for the CDR3 is TGTGCCAGCAGTTATTCAGTGAAGAACACCGGGGAGCTGTTTTTT. Translating it yields CASSYSVKNTGELFF. This sequence joins TRBV6-5 and TRBJ2-2, with D uncertain. This CDR3 contains 15 residues. Trimming removed 3 bases from V and 1 base from J, with 9 bases in between. CDR1 is MNHEY, CDR2 SVGAGI, per germline.

The chain carries TRBV5-4 and TRBJ1-2, with 7 bases aligning to TRBD1. This CDR3 has 16 residues. The V segment lost 0 bases and the J segment 1 base; nucleotides outside the gene matches: 6. In germline, CDR1 is SGHNT, CDR2 YYREEE (reference sequence). The CDR3 DNA reads TGTGCCAGCAGCTTGGAGTTCGGGACAGTTAACTATGGCTACACCTTC. Its translation is CASSLEFGTVNYGYTF.

This clone appeared once. The J gene is TRBJ2-3, the V gene TRBV7-2, with D uncertain. Germline loops: CDR1 SGHTA, CDR2 FQGNSA. CDR3 length: 13 amino acids. V lost 3 bases and J lost 1, with 5 bases in between. This CDR3 is CASSLRRTDTQYF. DNA for the CDR3: TGTGCCAGCAGCTTGAGGCGCACAGATACGCAGTATTTT.

In its sample, this clone was seen once. The gene calls are TRBV9 and TRBJ2-2; 13 nucleotides match TRBD2. The CDR3 totals 16 residues. V shed 5 bases, J shed 3 bases, and the junction held 4 bases outside the gene matches. Germline assignment: CDR1 SGDLS and CDR2 YYNGEE. The DNA of the CDR3 is TGTGCCAGCAGTAGACTAGCGGGAGGTCACACCGGGGAGCTGTTTTTT. It encodes CASSRLAGGHTGELFF.

The chain couples TRBV6-1 to TRBJ1-6; 11 bases line up with TRBD1. V gave up 10 bases and J gave up 2 bases; unmatched junction bases: 4. The germline V gene has CDR1 MNHNS and CDR2 SASEGT. This CDR3 region has 15 residues. The chain's CDR3 is CATGTGGTYNSPLHF. For the CDR3, the DNA is TGTGCCACCGGGACAGGGGGTACCTATAATTCACCCCTCCACTTT.